This TCR beta chain came from a study of a mutant IDH1 vaccine in newly diagnosed glioma. The overall study: Across weeks 1, 3, 5, 7, 11, 15, 19 and 23, patients received a vaccination each time, eight in all. Following radiotherapy alone, or alongside temozolomide cycles, vaccination was started after an interval of 4-6 weeks. Patients got radiotherapy, temozolomide, or both beforehand, and most got both.

Repertoires were generated with immunoSEQ multiplex PCR, while TCRdb's copy carries only in-frame clones and drops some. The data hold roughly 61,000 clones, with about 80% observed a single time. Time point noted: week 11, during vaccination. Every single dose of the vaccine, 300 ug of mutant IDH1 20-mer peptide, came with topical imiquimod. This clone showed up just once. The antigen is not known. Study-wide results and caveats: Pseudoprogression apparently lacked any relation to changes in top peripheral T cell clonotypes.

Germline values: CDR1 SNHLY, CDR2 FYNNEI. Trimming stripped 6 bases from V and 2 bases from J, with 4 bases between. The CDR3 contains 11 residues. The specimen comprised PBMCs, sampled from a glioma patient whose treatment included an IDH1 peptide vaccine. The rearrangement uses TRBV2 and TRBJ2-5; D is unclear. The TCR sequence derives from a man aged 50 to 60 with glioma. The CDR3 region is CASSKQETQYF. DNA of the CDR3: TGTGCCAGCAGCAAACAAGAGACCCAGTACTTC.